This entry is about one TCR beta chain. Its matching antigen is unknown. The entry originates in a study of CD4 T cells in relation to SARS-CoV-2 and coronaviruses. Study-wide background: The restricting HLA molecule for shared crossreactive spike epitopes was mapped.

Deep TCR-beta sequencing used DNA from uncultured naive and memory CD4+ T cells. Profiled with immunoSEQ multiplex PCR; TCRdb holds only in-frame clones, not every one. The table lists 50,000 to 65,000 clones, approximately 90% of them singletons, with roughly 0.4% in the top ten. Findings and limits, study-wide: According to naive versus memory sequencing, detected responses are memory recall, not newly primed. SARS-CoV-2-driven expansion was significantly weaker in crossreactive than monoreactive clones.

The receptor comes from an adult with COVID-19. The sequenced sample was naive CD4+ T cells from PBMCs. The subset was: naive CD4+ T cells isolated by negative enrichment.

The CDR3 protein is CASSLSGRSHNEQFF. The CDR3 DNA reads as TGTGCCAGCAGTCTAAGCGGGAGGTCGCACAATGAGCAGTTCTTC. This chain uses TRBV3-1 (or the pseudogene TRBV3-2) with TRBJ2-1; TRBD2 matches 9 bases. CDR3 size: 15 residues. Germline assignment: CDR1 LGHDT and CDR2 YNNKEL (reference sequence). With V trimmed by 6 bases and J by 5 bases, 8 bases remained unmatched.